This TCR beta chain stems from a study of T-cell memory formation after mild COVID-19. As regards this clonotype: Its antigen is currently unknown.

TCRalpha and TCRbeta libraries used 5'RACE with constant-segment primers and UMIs. TCRdb re-called the 5' RACE reads with MiXCR, one entry per CDR3 protein. Of roughly 300,000 distinct CDR3 sequences detected, roughly an eighth appear once; the ten largest clones hold about a fifth. This CDR3 is built from 13 residues. Germline CDR1 is DFQATT and CDR2 is SNEGSKA (reference sequence). V lost 5 bases, J lost 10 bases, and 10 bases stayed unmatched. Broader study findings: The study found balanced CD4/CD8 in clones contracting day 15 to 85 and a CD4+ lean in later expanders. Shrinking CD4+ clones were chiefly CM and EM; CD8+ ones were chiefly EMRA.

The V call is TRBV20-1, the J call TRBJ2-1; 8 bases fit TRBD2. The material sequenced was PBMCs or a T cell subset sorted from them (not recorded which). This sequence originates from a man younger than 35 who had mild COVID-19 (a few samples of this study predate the infection). Cell type and time point are not known. In nucleotides, the CDR3 is TGCAGTGCTCATGTAGCGGGGCTGGGGGAGCAGTTCTTC. This gives the protein CSAHVAGLGEQFF.